Sequencing of this TCR beta chain was carried out in a study of OX40 agonist ivuxolimab in advanced cancers. Sequenced by immunoSEQ multiplex PCR; TCRdb stores in-frame clones only, minus some. The sample has 55,000 to 80,000 clones; roughly 88% are singletons. CDR1 and CDR2 from the germline V gene are SGHDT and YYEEEE. V dropped 3 bases and J dropped 1; count of bases not matched to a gene: 18. The CDR3 covers 19 residues. The chain is built from TRBV5-6 and TRBJ1-1; 7 positions agree with TRBD1. The origin of this receptor is an adult with an advanced solid tumor such as melanoma, head and neck, liver or kidney cancer. Material: CD4+ or CD8+ T cells sorted from blood, obtained in a trial of the OX40 agonist ivuxolimab. CDR3 sequence: CASSSDNVLRWDRNTEAFF. CDR3 coding DNA: TGTGCCAGCAGCTCCGACAATGTGTTACGGTGGGACAGGAACACTGAAGCTTTCTTT.